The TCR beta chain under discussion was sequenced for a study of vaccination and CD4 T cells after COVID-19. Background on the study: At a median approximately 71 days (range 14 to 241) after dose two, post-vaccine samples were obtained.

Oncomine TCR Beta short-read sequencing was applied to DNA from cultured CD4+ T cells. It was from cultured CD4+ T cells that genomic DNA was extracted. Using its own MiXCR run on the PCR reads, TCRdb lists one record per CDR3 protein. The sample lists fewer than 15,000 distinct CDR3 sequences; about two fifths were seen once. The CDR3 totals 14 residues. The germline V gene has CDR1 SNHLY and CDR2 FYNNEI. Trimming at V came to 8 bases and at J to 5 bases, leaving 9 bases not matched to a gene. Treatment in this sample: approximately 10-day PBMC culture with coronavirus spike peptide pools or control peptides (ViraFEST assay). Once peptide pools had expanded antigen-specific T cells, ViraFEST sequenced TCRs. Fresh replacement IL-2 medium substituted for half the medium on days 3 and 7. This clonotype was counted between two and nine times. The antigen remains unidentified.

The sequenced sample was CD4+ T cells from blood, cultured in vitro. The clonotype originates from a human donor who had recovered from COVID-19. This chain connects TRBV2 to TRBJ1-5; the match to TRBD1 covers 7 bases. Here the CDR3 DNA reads TGTGCCAGCTCCGGGACAGCGGGAGATCAGCCCCAGCATTTT. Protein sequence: CASSGTAGDQPQHF.